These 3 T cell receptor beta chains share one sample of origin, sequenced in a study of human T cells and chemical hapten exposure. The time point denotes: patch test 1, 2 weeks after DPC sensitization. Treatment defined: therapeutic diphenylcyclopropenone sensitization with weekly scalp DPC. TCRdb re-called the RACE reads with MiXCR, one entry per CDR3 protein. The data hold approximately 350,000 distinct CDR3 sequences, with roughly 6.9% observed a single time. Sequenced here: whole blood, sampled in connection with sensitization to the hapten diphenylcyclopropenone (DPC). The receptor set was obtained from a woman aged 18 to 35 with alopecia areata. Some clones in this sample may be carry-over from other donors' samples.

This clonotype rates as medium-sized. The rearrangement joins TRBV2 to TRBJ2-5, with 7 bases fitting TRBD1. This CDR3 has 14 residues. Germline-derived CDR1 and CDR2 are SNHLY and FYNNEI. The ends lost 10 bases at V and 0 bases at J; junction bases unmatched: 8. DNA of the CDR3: TGTGCCACCGGACAGGACGGGTACCAAGAGACCCAGTACTTC. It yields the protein CATGQDGYQETQYF.

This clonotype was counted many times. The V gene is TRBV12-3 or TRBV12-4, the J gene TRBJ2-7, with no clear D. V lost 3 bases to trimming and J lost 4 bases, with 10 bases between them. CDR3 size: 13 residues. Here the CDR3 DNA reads TGTGCCAGCAGTTTCCGGGCCCGATACGAGCAGTACTTC. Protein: CASSFRARYEQYF.

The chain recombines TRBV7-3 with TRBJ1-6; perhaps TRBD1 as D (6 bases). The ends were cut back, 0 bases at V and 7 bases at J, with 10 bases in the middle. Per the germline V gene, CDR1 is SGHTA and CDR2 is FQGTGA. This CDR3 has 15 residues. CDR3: CASSLTVTGNSPLHF. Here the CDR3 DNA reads TGTGCCAGCAGCTTAACGGTTACAGGGAATTCACCCCTCCACTTT.